The 10 T cell receptor beta chains listed next were all sequenced from one sample in a study of shared clonotypes between healthy human individuals. The protocol was immunoSEQ multiplex PCR, while the TCRdb copy is restricted to in-frame clones and leaves out a portion. The top ten clones hold roughly 1.4% of a sample with about 1 million clones, approximately 72% of them seen once. What was sequenced was memory CD4+ T cells sorted from blood. Subset reported: CD45RA-negative fraction. Receptor source: a man in his late teens or twenties in good health.

The chain joins TRBV11-2 to TRBJ1-2, with 7 nucleotides matching TRBD1. V shed 5 bases, J shed 5 bases, and the junction held 5 bases outside the gene matches. The CDR3 has 13 amino acids. Germline V gene sequence: CDR1 SGHAT, CDR2 FQNNGV. This chain's CDR3 is CASSTKQGYGYTF. The CDR3 DNA sequence: TGTGCCAGCAGCACAAAACAGGGGTATGGCTACACCTTC.

CDR3 in amino acids: CASSAGTPSGQFF. In nucleotides, the CDR3 is TGTGCCAGCAGCGCCGGGACGCCTAGTGGGCAGTTCTTC. V gene TRBV14 combines with J gene TRBJ2-1; D is perhaps TRBD1 or TRBD2 (5 bases each). The CDR3 runs to 13 residues. The V gene lost 5 bases and the J gene lost 12 bases, with 17 bases spanning the gap. The V gene's germline CDR1 is SGHDN and CDR2 FVKESK.

V gene TRBV5-1 combines with J gene TRBJ2-3; TRBD2 matches 14 bases. Germline CDR1 is SGHRS and CDR2 is YFSETQ. CDR3 length: 16 amino acids. V lost 4 bases and J lost 7; bases outside the gene matches: 8. The CDR3 DNA reads as TGCGCCAGCAGCACGGGACTAGCGGGGGCGGTAAATACGCAGTATTTT. Protein: CASSTGLAGAVNTQYF.

The J gene is TRBJ2-1, the V gene TRBV7-9, with 12 bases fitting TRBD2. From germline, CDR1 is SEHNR and CDR2 FQNEAQ (reference sequence). J gave up 8 bases and V 3 bases, and 5 bases lay outside the gene matches. This CDR3 has 15 amino acids. The CDR3 loop is CASSFRRLAGDEQFF. The CDR3 DNA reads TGTGCCAGCAGCTTTAGAAGACTAGCGGGAGATGAGCAGTTCTTC.

The gene calls are TRBV10-3 and TRBJ1-4; no clear D gene. This CDR3 has 13 residues. V was trimmed by 2 bases and J by 8 bases, leaving 9 bases between them. CDR1 ENHRY and CDR2 SYGVKD come from the germline V gene. The DNA of the CDR3 is TGTGCCATCAGTGAGGATCAAGTCGAAAAACTGTTTTTT. Its translation: CAISEDQVEKLFF.

This clone was seen a few times. The chain combines TRBV5-1 with TRBJ1-6; 8 bases match TRBD1. The ends lost 2 bases at V and 7 bases at J; junction bases unmatched: 5. Germline CDR1 is SGHRS and CDR2 is YFSETQ. The CDR3 loop spans 15 amino acids. DNA for the CDR3: TGCGCCAGCAGCTTAGGACAGGGTCAAAATTCACCCCTCCACTTT. This encodes CASSLGQGQNSPLHF.

The chain has TRBV6-5 and TRBJ2-6, with D possibly being TRBD1 (6 bases). CDR1 is MNHEY and CDR2 is SVGAGI in the germline V gene. The CDR3 contains 15 residues. V lost 6 bases, J lost 2 bases, and 11 bases lay in between. CDR3 sequence (DNA): TGTGCCAGCAGAACAGGGACGGCTGGGGCCAACGTCCTGACTTTC. It encodes CASRTGTAGANVLTF.

The V and J genes are TRBV5-3 and TRBJ1-1; D possibly corresponds to TRBD1 (6 bases). TRBV5-3 is an ORF, and what it does is uncertain. This CDR3 comprises 14 residues. Trimming stripped 4 bases from V and 0 bases from J, with 10 bases between. CDR3 sequence (DNA): TGTGCCAGAAGCAAGGACAGTTTGAACACTGAAGCTTTCTTT. This encodes CARSKDSLNTEAFF.

This chain links TRBV19 with TRBJ2-3; perhaps TRBD2 as D (7 bases). There are 14 residues in the CDR3. The V and J ends lost 6 bases and 5 bases respectively, with 15 bases between them. In germline, CDR1 is LNHDA, CDR2 SQIVND (reference sequence). CDR3 nucleotide sequence: TGTGCCAGTAGCCCTCGAGGGGGGGGAGATACGCAGTATTTT. Translation gives CASSPRGGGDTQYF.

The chain joins TRBV9 to TRBJ1-4, with a possible D match to TRBD1 (5 bases). Looked up from germline, CDR1 is SGDLS and CDR2 is YYNGEE. The CDR3 runs to 15 residues. Between the trimmed V and J ends, which lost 0 bases and 3 bases, there was a span of 9 bases. The chain's CDR3 is CASSVGGYSNEKLFF. The CDR3 nucleotides are TGTGCCAGCAGCGTAGGGGGGTACTCTAATGAAAAACTGTTTTTT.